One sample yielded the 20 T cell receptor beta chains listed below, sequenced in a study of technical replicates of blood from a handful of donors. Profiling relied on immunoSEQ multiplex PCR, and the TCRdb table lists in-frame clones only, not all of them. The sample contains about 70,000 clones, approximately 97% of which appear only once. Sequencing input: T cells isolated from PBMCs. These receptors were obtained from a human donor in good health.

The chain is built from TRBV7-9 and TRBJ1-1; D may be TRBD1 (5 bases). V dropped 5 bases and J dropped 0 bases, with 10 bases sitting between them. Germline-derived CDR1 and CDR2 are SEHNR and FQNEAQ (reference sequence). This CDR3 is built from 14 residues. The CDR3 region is CASSGVGVNTEAFF. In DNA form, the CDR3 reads TGTGCCAGCAGCGGAGTAGGGGTGAACACTGAAGCTTTCTTT.

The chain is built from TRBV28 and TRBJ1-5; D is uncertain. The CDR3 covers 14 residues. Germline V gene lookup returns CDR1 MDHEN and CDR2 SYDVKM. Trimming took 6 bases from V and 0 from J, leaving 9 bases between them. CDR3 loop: CASSRIYSNQPQHF. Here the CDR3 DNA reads TGTGCCAGCAGCCGAATCTATAGCAATCAGCCCCAGCATTTT.

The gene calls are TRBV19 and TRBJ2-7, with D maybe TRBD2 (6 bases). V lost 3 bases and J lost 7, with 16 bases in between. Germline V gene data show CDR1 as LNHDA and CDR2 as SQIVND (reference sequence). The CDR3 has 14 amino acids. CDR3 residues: CASSINGHGGEQYF. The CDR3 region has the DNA TGTGCCAGTAGTATTAACGGGCACGGGGGTGAGCAGTACTTC.

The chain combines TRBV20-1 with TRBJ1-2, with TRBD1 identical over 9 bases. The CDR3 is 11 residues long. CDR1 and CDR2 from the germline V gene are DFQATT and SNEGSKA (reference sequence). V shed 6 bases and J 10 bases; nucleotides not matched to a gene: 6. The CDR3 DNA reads TGCAGTGCGCTAAGACAGGGGGACTACACCTTC. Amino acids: CSALRQGDYTF.

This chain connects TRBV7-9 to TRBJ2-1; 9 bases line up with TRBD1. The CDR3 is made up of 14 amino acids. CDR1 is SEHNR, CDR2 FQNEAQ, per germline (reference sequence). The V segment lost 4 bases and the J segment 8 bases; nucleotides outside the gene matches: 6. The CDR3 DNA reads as TGTGCCAGCAGCTACAAAGACAGGGGGGATGAGCAGTTCTTC. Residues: CASSYKDRGDEQFF.

The CDR3 sequence: CASGFSPQGYQETQYF. The CDR3 DNA reads TGTGCTAGTGGTTTTTCCCCACAGGGATACCAAGAGACCCAGTACTTC. V and J are TRBV12-5 and TRBJ2-5, with D tentatively TRBD1 (6 bases). The V end lost 3 bases, the J end lost 0 bases, and 14 bases lay between the germline ends. Germline CDR1 and CDR2: LGHNT and FRNRAP. The CDR3 sequence is 16 residues long.

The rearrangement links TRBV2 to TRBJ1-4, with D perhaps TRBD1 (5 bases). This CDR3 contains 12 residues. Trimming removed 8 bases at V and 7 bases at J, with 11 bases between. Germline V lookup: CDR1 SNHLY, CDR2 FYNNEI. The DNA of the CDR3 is TGTGCCAGCGGCAGGGATGGTGAAAAACTGTTTTTT. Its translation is CASGRDGEKLFF.

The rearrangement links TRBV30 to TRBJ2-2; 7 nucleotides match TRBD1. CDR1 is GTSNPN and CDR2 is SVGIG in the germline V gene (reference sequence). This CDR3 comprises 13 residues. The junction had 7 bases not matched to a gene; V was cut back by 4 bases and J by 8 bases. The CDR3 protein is CAWKDMGQGELFF. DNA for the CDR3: TGTGCCTGGAAGGATATGGGACAGGGGGAGCTGTTTTTT.

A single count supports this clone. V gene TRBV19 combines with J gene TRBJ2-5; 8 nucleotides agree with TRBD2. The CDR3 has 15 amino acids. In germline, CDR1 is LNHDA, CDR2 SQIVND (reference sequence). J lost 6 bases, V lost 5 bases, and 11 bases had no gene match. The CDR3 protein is CASSSGLGVWKTQYF. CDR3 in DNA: TGTGCCAGTAGTTCGGGACTAGGTGTGTGGAAGACCCAGTACTTC. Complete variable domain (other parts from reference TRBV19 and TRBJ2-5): DGGITQSPKYLFRKEGQNVTLSCEQNLNHDAMYWYRQDPGQGLRLIYYSQIVNDFQKGDIAEGYSVSREKKESFPLTVTSAQKNPTAFYLCASSSGLGVWKTQYFGPGTRLLVL.

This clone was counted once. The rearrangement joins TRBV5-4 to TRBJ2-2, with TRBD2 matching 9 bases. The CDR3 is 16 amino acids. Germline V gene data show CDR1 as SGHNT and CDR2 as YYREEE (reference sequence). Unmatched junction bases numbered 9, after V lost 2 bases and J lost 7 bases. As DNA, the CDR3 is TGTGCCAGCAGCTTAGGCGGGGGGGCCGGGATCGGGGAGCTGTTTTTT. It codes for CASSLGGGAGIGELFF.

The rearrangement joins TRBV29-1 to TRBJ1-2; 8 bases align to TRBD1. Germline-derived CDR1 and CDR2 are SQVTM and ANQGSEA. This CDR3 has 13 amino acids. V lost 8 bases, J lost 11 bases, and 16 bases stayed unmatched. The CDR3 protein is CSTLAGTGRRYTF. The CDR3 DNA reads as TGCAGCACTCTCGCCGGGACAGGAAGGAGATACACCTTC. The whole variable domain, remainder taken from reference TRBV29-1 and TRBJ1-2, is SAVISQKPSRDICQRGTSLTIQCQVDSQVTMMFWYRQQPGQSLTLIATANQGSEATYESGFVIDKFPISRPNLTFSTLTVSNMSPEDSSIYLCSTLAGTGRRYTFGSGTRLTVV.

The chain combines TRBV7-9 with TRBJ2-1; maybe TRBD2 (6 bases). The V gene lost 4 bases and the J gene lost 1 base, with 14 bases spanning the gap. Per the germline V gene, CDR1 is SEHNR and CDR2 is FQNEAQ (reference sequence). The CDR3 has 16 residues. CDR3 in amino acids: CASSSTRDSSYNEQFF. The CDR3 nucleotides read TGTGCCAGCAGCTCCACCCGGGACTCTTCCTACAATGAGCAGTTCTTC.

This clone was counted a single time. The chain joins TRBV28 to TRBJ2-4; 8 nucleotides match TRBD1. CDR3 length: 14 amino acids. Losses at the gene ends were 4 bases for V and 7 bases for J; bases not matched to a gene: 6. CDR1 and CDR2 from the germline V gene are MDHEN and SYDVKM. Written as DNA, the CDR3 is TGTGCCAGCAGTTCACAGGGGGAAGGTAACATTCAGTACTTC. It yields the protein CASSSQGEGNIQYF.

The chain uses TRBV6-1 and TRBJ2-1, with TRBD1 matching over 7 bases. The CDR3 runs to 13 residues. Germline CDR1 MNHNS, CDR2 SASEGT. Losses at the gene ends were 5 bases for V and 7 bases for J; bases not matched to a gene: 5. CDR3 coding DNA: TGTGCCAGCAGTAGACAGGGATGGAATGAGCAGTTCTTC. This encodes CASSRQGWNEQFF.

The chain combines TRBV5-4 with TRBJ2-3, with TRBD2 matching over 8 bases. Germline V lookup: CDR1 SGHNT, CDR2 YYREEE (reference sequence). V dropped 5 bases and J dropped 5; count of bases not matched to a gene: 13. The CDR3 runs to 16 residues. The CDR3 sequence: CASSHEAREAGDTQYF. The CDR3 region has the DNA TGTGCCAGCAGTCATGAGGCGCGGGAGGCCGGAGATACGCAGTATTTT.

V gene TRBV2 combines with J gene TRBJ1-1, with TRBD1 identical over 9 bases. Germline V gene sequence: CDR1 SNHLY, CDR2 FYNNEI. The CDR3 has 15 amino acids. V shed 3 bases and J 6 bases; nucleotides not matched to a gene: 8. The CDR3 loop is CASSDVDRGSPEAFF. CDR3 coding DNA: TGTGCCAGCAGTGATGTGGACAGGGGATCCCCTGAAGCTTTCTTT.

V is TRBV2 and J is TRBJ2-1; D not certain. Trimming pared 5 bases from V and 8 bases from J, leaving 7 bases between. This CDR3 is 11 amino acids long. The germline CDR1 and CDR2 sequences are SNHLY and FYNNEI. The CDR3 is CASSSSHEQFF. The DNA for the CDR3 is TGTGCCAGCAGTTCCTCCCATGAGCAGTTCTTC.

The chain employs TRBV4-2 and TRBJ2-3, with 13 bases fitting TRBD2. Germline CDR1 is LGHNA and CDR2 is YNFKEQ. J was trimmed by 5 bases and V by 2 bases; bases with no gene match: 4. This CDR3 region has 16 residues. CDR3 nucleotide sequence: TGTGCCAGCAGCCAACAGACTAGCGGGGGGTTAGATACGCAGTATTTT. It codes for CASSQQTSGGLDTQYF.

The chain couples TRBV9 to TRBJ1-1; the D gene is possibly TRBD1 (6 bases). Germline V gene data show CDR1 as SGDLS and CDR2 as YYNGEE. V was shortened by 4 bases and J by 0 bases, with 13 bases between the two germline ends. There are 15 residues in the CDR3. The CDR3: CASSRSGQMNTEAFF. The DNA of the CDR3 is TGTGCCAGCAGCAGAAGCGGACAGATGAACACTGAAGCTTTCTTT. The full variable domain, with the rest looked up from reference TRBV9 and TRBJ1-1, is DSGVTQTPKHLITATGQRVTLRCSPRSGDLSVYWYQQSLDQGLQFLIQYYNGEERAKGNILERFSAQQFPDLHSELNLSSLELGDSALYFCASSRSGQMNTEAFFGQGTRLTVV.

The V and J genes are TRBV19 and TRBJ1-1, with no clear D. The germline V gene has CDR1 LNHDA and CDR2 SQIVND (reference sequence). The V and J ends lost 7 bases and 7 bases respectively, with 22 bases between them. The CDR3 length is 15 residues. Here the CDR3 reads CASTPLLVPRYEAFF. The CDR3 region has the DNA TGTGCCAGTACCCCACTTTTGGTGCCGAGATATGAAGCTTTCTTT.